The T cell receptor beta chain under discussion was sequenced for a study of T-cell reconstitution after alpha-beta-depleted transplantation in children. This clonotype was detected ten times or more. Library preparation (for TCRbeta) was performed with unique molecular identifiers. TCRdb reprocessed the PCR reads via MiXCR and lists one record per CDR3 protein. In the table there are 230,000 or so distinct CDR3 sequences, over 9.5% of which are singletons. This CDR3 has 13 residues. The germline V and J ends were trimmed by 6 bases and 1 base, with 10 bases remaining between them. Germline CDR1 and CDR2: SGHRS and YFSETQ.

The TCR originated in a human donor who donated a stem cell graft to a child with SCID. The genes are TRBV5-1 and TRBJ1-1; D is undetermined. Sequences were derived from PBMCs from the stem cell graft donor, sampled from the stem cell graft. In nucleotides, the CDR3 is TGCGCCAGCACAGAACTCAGGAACACTGAAGCTTTCTTT. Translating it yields CASTELRNTEAFF. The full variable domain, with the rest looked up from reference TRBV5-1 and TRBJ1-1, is KAGVTQTPRYLIKTRGQQVTLSCSPISGHRSVSWYQQTPGQGLQFLFEYFSETQRNKGNFPGRFSGRQFSNSRSEMNVSTLELGDSALYLCASTELRNTEAFFGQGTRLTVV.